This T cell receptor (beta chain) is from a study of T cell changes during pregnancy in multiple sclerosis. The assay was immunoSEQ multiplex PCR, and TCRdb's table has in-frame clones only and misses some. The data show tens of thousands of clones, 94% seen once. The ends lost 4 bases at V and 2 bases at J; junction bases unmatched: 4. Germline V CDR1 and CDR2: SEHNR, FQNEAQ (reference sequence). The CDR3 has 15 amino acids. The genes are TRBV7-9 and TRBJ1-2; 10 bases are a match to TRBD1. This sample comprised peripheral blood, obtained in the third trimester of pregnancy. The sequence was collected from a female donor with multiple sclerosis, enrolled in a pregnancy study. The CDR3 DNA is TGTGCCAGCAGCTCCCCGGGACAGGGGAACTATGGCTACACCTTC. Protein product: CASSSPGQGNYGYTF.